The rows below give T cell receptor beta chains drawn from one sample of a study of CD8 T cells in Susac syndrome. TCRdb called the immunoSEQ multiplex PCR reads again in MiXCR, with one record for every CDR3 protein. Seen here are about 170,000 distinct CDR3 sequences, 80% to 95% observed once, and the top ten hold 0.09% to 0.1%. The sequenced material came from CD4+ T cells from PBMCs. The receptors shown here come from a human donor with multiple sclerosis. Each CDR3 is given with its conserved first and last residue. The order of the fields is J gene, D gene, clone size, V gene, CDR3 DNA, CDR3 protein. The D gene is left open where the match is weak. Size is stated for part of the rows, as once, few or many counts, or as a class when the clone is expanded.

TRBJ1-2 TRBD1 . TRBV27 TGTGCCAGCGGGGGACAGGCCCTAGGGTCTGGCTACACCTTC CASGGQALGSGYTF
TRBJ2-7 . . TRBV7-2 TGTGCCAGCAGCTTAGGTCCCGGACGGGGAGTCTACGAGCAGTACTTC CASSLGPGRGVYEQYF
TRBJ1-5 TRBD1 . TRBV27 TGTGCCAGCAGTCCACAGGGGTACTATCAGCCCCAGCATTTT CASSPQGYYQPQHF
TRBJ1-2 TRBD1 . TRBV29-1 TGCAGCGCGAACGGACAGGGAAACTATGGCTACACCTTC CSANGQGNYGYTF
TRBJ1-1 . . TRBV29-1 TGCAGCGCTAGACCCTTGAACACTGAAGCTTTCTTT CSARPLNTEAFF
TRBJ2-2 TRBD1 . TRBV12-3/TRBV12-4 TGTGCCAGCAGTTCCAGGCCCGGACAGGCCGGGGAGCTGTTTTTT CASSSRPGQAGELFF
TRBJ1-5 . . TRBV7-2 TGTGCCAGCAGCTTAGAACAGAAAAATCAGCCCCAGCATTTT CASSLEQKNQPQHF
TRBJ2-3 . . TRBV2 TGTGCCAGCACCCAAGGGGGGGGTCTCACAGATACGCAGTATTTT CASTQGGGLTDTQYF
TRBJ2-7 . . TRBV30 TGTGCCTGGAGTTCCCCACCCGGGTACGAGCAGTACTTC CAWSSPPGYEQYF
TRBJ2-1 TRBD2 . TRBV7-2 TGTGCCAGCAGCTTAGGCGGGAGGTACTGGAATGAGCAGTTCTTC CASSLGGRYWNEQFF
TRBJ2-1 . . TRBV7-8 TGTGCCAGCAGCTTAGCGAAGAGCGAGCAGTTCTTC CASSLAKSEQFF
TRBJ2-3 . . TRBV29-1 TGCAGCGTCCGGAAGGGAACGAGCACAGATACGCAGTATTTT CSVRKGTSTDTQYF
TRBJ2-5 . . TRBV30 TGTGCCTGGAGTAGTCTAGCGCAAGAGACCCAGTACTTC CAWSSLAQETQYF
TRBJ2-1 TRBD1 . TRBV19 TGTGCCACCCCCGCGGGACAGGGGTTTTCCGGCCGCTCCTACAATGAGCAGTTCTTC CATPAGQGFSGRSYNEQFF
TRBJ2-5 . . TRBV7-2 TGTGCCAGCAGCTTAGGTTGGGCCTCGGAGACCCAGTACTTC CASSLGWASETQYF
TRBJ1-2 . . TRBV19 TGTGCCAGTACCCCGACAAGCAACTATGGCTACACCTTC CASTPTSNYGYTF
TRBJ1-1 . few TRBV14 TGTGCCAGCAGCCAAGATCTGAACACTGAAGCTTTCTTT CASSQDLNTEAFF
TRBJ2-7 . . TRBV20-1 TGCAGTGCTAGATCGCTAGCTGTGGGTTACGAGCAGTACTTC CSARSLAVGYEQYF
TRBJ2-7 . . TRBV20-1 TGCAGTGCTGCCCTCCGGGGGTACGAGCAGTGCTTC CSAALRGYEQCF
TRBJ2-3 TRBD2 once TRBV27 TGTGCCAGCAGTCCATGGGGGGGACTTACAGATACGCAGTATTTT CASSPWGGLTDTQYF
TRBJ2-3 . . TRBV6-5 TGTGCCAGGAGGAGTGGGGCAGATACGCAGTATTTT CARRSGADTQYF
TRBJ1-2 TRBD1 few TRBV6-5 TGTGCCAGCAGTTACACTCCACCCGGGACAGGTTTTTACGGCTACACCTTC CASSYTPPGTGFYGYTF
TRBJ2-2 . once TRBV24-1 TGTGCCACCAGTGACCCCAACGTAGGGGTCGGGGAGCTGTTTTTT CATSDPNVGVGELFF
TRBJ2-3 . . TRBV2 TGTGCCAGCAGTGGAGACATTCATACGCAGTATTTT CASSGDIHTQYF
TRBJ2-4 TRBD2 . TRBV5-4 TGTGCCAGCAGCTCCCCAGCGGGAGGGAAAAACATTCAGTACTTC CASSSPAGGKNIQYF
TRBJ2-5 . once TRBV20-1 TGCAGTGCTATGATAGACATCCAAGAGACCCAGTACTTC CSAMIDIQETQYF
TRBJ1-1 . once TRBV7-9 TGTGCCAGCAGCTCAATATCTAGACAGAGTGAAGCTTTCTTT CASSSISRQSEAFF
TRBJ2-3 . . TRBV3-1 TGTGCCAGCAGCCAAGGCCGGGCCTCAAGCACAGATACGCAGTATTTT CASSQGRASSTDTQYF
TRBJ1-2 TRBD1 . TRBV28 TGTGCCGGAACCCGGAGGGGGCATGGCTACACCTTC CAGTRRGHGYTF
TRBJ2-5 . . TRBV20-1 TGCAGTGCTCTCAGCCCTGGGACCCAAGAGACCCAGTACTTC CSALSPGTQETQYF
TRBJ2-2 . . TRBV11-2 TGTGCCAGCAGCTTACTCTTAGGAGGAACGAACACCGGGGAGCTGTTTTTT CASSLLLGGTNTGELFF
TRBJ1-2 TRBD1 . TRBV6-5 TGTGCCAGCAGTACCAGGACAGGCGAGCCCTATGGCTACACCTTC CASSTRTGEPYGYTF
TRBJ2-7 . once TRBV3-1 TGTGCCAGCAGCCAATCGGACACGGGCGAGCAGTACTTC CASSQSDTGEQYF
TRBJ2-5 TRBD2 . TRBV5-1 TGCGCCAGCAGCTTGTCGGGAGGAAGCCAAGAGACCCAGTACTTC CASSLSGGSQETQYF
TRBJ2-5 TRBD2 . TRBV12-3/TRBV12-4 TGTGCCAGCAGTCCGTATTGGGGGACTAGCGGGACCTGGTCAGAGACCCAGTACTTC CASSPYWGTSGTWSETQYF
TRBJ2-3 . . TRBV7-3 TGTGCCAGCAGCTCCAGAGGCGCAGATACGCAGTATTTT CASSSRGADTQYF
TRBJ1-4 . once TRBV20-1 TGCAGTGCCCCATTAAATCCGGCAACTAATGAAAAACTGTTTTTT CSAPLNPATNEKLFF
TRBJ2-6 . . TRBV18 TGTGCCAGCTCACCACGTGGGCTTGGGGCCAACGTCCTGACTTTC CASSPRGLGANVLTF
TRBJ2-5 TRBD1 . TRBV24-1 TGTGCCACCGGACAGGGGGCTTGGGAGACCCAGTACTTC CATGQGAWETQYF
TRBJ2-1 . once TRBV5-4 TGTGCCAGCAGCTTGACGGTGGCCTACAATGAGCAGTTCTTC CASSLTVAYNEQFF
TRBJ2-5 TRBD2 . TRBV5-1 TGCGCCAGCAGCTTGGAACTAGCGGGAGGACGAGTGATAGGGACCCAGTACTTC CASSLELAGGRVIGTQYF
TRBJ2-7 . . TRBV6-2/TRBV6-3 TGTGCCAGCAGTTCAGGGGACTTGAGGAGTCGGGGGCAGTACTTC CASSSGDLRSRGQYF
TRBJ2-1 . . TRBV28 TGTGCCAGCAGGACGGGGGGCCAAGAGCAGTTCTTC CASRTGGQEQFF
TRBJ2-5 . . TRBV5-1 TGCGCCAGCAGCGGACAGATACAAGAGACCCAGTACTTC CASSGQIQETQYF
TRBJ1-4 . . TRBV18 TGTGCCAGCTCACCCCAGGAGGGCAATGAAAAACTGTTTTTT CASSPQEGNEKLFF
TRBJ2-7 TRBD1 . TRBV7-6 TGTGCCAGCAGCTTAGTGCAGGGGGCCCACTACGAGCAGTACTTC CASSLVQGAHYEQYF
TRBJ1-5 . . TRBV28 TGTGCCAGCAGTATTTATGCTCAGGGTTCCCAGCCCCAGCATTTT CASSIYAQGSQPQHF
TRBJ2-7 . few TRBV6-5 TGTGCCACCCGGGACGGCTTATCCTACGAGCAGTACTTC CATRDGLSYEQYF
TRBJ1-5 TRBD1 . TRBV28 TGTGCCAGCAGTTCCCTCGGACAGGGTAACCCAAATCAGCCCCAGCATTTT CASSSLGQGNPNQPQHF